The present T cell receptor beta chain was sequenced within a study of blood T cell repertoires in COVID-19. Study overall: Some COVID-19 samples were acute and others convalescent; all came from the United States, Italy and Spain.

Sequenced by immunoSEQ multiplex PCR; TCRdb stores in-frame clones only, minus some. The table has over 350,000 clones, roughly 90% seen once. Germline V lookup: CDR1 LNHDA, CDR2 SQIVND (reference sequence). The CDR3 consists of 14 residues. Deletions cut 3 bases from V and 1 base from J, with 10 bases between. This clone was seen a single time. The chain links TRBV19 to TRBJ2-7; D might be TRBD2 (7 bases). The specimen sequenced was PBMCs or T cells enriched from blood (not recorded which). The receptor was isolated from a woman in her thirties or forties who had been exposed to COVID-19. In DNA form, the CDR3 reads TGTGCCAGTAGTATTGGGGGGGCTTCCTACGAGCAGTACTTC. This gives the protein CASSIGGASYEQYF.